This T cell receptor (beta chain) was sequenced during a study of radiation and T cells in renal cell carcinoma. The protocol was immunoSEQ multiplex PCR, while the TCRdb copy is restricted to in-frame clones and leaves out a portion. Among around 81,000 clones listed, 85% were seen once. The CDR3 is 13 residues long. The ends were cut back, 1 base at V and 1 base at J, with 5 bases in the middle. CDR1 SGHDT and CDR2 YYEEEE come from the germline V gene. This sample's time point: blood 4 weeks post-SBRT, at nephrectomy. Treatment: 15 Gy SBRT to primary tumor, nephrectomy 4 weeks later. The patient's renal cell carcinoma had clear cell pathology.

This material consisted of blood, taken from a patient whose treatment included radiotherapy and nephrectomy. The receptor's source is a man aged 45-65 years with renal cell carcinoma. V gene TRBV5-6 combines with J gene TRBJ2-5; D is possibly TRBD1 (5 bases). As DNA, the CDR3 is TGTGCCAGCAGCTTGAGGGGCCAAGAGACCCAGTACTTC. This codes for CASSLRGQETQYF.